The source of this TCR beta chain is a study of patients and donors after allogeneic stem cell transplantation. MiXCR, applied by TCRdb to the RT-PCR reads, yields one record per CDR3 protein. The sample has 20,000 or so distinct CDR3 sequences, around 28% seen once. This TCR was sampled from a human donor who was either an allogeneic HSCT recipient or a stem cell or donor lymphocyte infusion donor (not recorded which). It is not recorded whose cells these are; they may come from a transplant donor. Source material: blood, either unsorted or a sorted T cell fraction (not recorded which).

In nucleotides, the CDR3 is TGCGCCAGCAGCCCCCGGACAGGGAGCTCCTATAATTCACCCCTCCACTTT. Encoded protein: CASSPRTGSSYNSPLHF. The V call is TRBV5-1, the J call TRBJ1-6, with 8 positions matching TRBD1. V trimming: 4 bases; J trimming: 0 bases; junction bases outside the gene matches: 6. In germline, CDR1 is SGHRS, CDR2 YFSETQ. This CDR3 has 17 residues.